A selection of T cell receptor beta chains follows, all from one sample in a study of T cells in Graves' hyperthyroidism and ophthalmopathy. TCRdb passed the multiplex PCR reads through MiXCR, listing each CDR3 protein once. Of 400,000 to 500,000 distinct CDR3 sequences in the sample, around 15% were seen once. Sequenced input: blood. These receptors were obtained from a woman younger than 30 with Graves' hyperthyroidism. The CDR3 runs from the conserved cysteine through the conserved F or W. D genes are given only for firm matches. Clone size is given for some rows only: seen once, a few or many times, or a class if the clone is expanded.

len: 15
d_gene: TRBD2
v_gene: TRBV12-3/TRBV12-4
j_gene: TRBJ2-7
abundance: -
CDR3nt: TGTGCCACCAGCCCCGGGACTAGCGCCCTCTACGAGCAGTACTTC
CDR3aa: CATSPGTSALYEQYF

len: 14
d_gene: -
v_gene: TRBV10-1
j_gene: TRBJ2-2
abundance: many
CDR3nt: TGCGCCAGCAGTGAGCTCCTAGGCGCCGGGGAGCTGTTTTTT
CDR3aa: CASSELLGAGELFF

len: 15
d_gene: -
v_gene: TRBV18
j_gene: TRBJ1-2
abundance: many
CDR3nt: TGTGCCAGCTCACCACCGGAGGCGGGCGGGTATGGCTACACCTTC
CDR3aa: CASSPPEAGGYGYTF

len: 13
d_gene: -
v_gene: TRBV9
j_gene: TRBJ2-7
abundance: many
CDR3nt: TGTGCCAGCAGCGTAGAACCGGGCTACGAGCAGTACTTC
CDR3aa: CASSVEPGYEQYF

len: 12
d_gene: -
v_gene: TRBV12-3/TRBV12-4
j_gene: TRBJ1-5
abundance: many
CDR3nt: TGTGCCAGTCTCGGGACCAATCAGCCCCAGCATTTT
CDR3aa: CASLGTNQPQHF

len: 13
d_gene: TRBD2
v_gene: TRBV20-1
j_gene: TRBJ2-1
abundance: many
CDR3nt: TGCAGTGAATTAGCGGGAAGCGTCAATGAGCAGTTCTTC
CDR3aa: CSELAGSVNEQFF

len: 14
d_gene: -
v_gene: TRBV4-3
j_gene: TRBJ2-1
abundance: many
CDR3nt: TGCGCCAGCAGCCAAGGGACTCAGCGCAATGAGCAGTTCTTC
CDR3aa: CASSQGTQRNEQFF

len: 14
d_gene: -
v_gene: TRBV7-3
j_gene: TRBJ2-3
abundance: many
CDR3nt: TGTGCCAGCAGCTCCGACCCTTTCACAGATACGCAGTATTTT
CDR3aa: CASSSDPFTDTQYF

len: 12
d_gene: TRBD1
v_gene: TRBV5-5
j_gene: TRBJ1-2
abundance: few
CDR3nt: TGTGCCAGCAGCGCGGACAGGGGTTCTTACACCTTC
CDR3aa: CASSADRGSYTF

len: 14
d_gene: -
v_gene: TRBV15
j_gene: TRBJ1-2
abundance: many
CDR3nt: TGTGCCACCAGCAGAGATGCAGGAAACTATGGCTACACCTTC
CDR3aa: CATSRDAGNYGYTF

len: 13
d_gene: -
v_gene: TRBV11-2
j_gene: TRBJ1-1
abundance: many
CDR3nt: TGTGCCAGCAGCTTAGATAGGGGTGCTGAAGCTTTCTTT
CDR3aa: CASSLDRGAEAFF

len: 13
d_gene: -
v_gene: TRBV27
j_gene: TRBJ1-1
abundance: -
CDR3nt: TGTGCCAGCAGTATAACAAGGAACACTGAAGCTTTCTTT
CDR3aa: CASSITRNTEAFF

len: 15
d_gene: -
v_gene: TRBV12-5
j_gene: TRBJ1-2
abundance: -
CDR3nt: TGTGCTAGTGGTCCTAGGGGCGGCACAAACTATGGCTACACCTTC
CDR3aa: CASGPRGGTNYGYTF

len: 13
d_gene: -
v_gene: TRBV7-8
j_gene: TRBJ2-3
abundance: many
CDR3nt: TGTGCCAGCAGCGCTCTTAGTACAGATACGCAGTATTTT
CDR3aa: CASSALSTDTQYF

len: 13
d_gene: -
v_gene: TRBV29-1
j_gene: TRBJ1-5
abundance: many
CDR3nt: TGCAGCGCCCTACCGGGGGGAACTCAGCCCCAGCATTTT
CDR3aa: CSALPGGTQPQHF

len: 15
d_gene: TRBD1
v_gene: TRBV29-1
j_gene: TRBJ2-5
abundance: many
CDR3nt: TGCAGCGTTGACAGGACAGGGGGGCGCCAAGAGACCCAGTACTTC
CDR3aa: CSVDRTGGRQETQYF

len: 15
d_gene: TRBD2
v_gene: TRBV5-1
j_gene: TRBJ2-1
abundance: many
CDR3nt: TGCGCCAGCAGCTTGTCCGGGACTAACGACCATGAGCAGTTCTTC
CDR3aa: CASSLSGTNDHEQFF

len: 16
d_gene: TRBD1
v_gene: TRBV6-1
j_gene: TRBJ1-5
abundance: few
CDR3nt: TGTGCCAGCAGTGATAGGACAGGGGGCTATAATCAGCCCCAGCATTTT
CDR3aa: CASSDRTGGYNQPQHF

len: 17
d_gene: -
v_gene: TRBV11-2
j_gene: TRBJ2-7
abundance: many
CDR3nt: TGTGCCAGCAGTCCTCGGACAGATCCTGGATTTTCCTACGAGCAGTACTTC
CDR3aa: CASSPRTDPGFSYEQYF

len: 15
d_gene: -
v_gene: TRBV5-5
j_gene: TRBJ1-5
abundance: many
CDR3nt: TGTGCCAGCAGCCAACAGGGTATCGGGAATCAGCCCCAGCATTTT
CDR3aa: CASSQQGIGNQPQHF

len: 12
d_gene: -
v_gene: TRBV13
j_gene: TRBJ1-1
abundance: many
CDR3nt: TGTGCCAGCAGCTTAGCCCCGTTGGGGGCTTTCTTT
CDR3aa: CASSLAPLGAFF

len: 17
d_gene: -
v_gene: TRBV20-1
j_gene: TRBJ2-7
abundance: many
CDR3nt: TGCAGTGCCACACTGGGGCCCCCACAGAGCCTATCCTACGAGCAGTACTTC
CDR3aa: CSATLGPPQSLSYEQYF

len: 15
d_gene: -
v_gene: TRBV4-1
j_gene: TRBJ2-1
abundance: -
CDR3nt: TGCGCCAGCAGCCAAGAGGGGGGGGCGAGGAATGAGCAGTTCTTC
CDR3aa: CASSQEGGARNEQFF

len: 13
d_gene: -
v_gene: TRBV6-2/TRBV6-3
j_gene: TRBJ2-2
abundance: few
CDR3nt: TGTGCCAGCAGTGTGCAGTACACCGGGGAGCTGTTTTTT
CDR3aa: CASSVQYTGELFF

len: 12
d_gene: -
v_gene: TRBV27
j_gene: TRBJ1-2
abundance: many
CDR3nt: TGTGCCAGCAGAGGCGACATTGCTGGCTACACCTTC
CDR3aa: CASRGDIAGYTF

len: 14
d_gene: -
v_gene: TRBV20-1
j_gene: TRBJ1-1
abundance: many
CDR3nt: TGCAGTGCTAGACCTGGGCACGGGTACACTGAAGCTTTCTTT
CDR3aa: CSARPGHGYTEAFF

len: 13
d_gene: -
v_gene: TRBV29-1
j_gene: TRBJ2-7
abundance: few
CDR3nt: TGCAGCGTTGAGCTTCAGACTTCATACGAGCAGTACTTC
CDR3aa: CSVELQTSYEQYF

len: 14
d_gene: -
v_gene: TRBV5-1
j_gene: TRBJ1-1
abundance: many
CDR3nt: TGCGCCAGCAGCTTGGGTCGGGGTGGCGCTGAAGCTTTCTTT
CDR3aa: CASSLGRGGAEAFF

len: 15
d_gene: TRBD1
v_gene: TRBV5-1
j_gene: TRBJ2-5
abundance: -
CDR3nt: TGTGCCAGCAGCCCGGACAGGGGACTCAAAGAGACCCAGTACTTC
CDR3aa: CASSPDRGLKETQYF

len: 14
d_gene: -
v_gene: TRBV15
j_gene: TRBJ1-2
abundance: few
CDR3nt: TGTGCCACCAGCAGAGACAGGGGAACCTATGGCTACACCTTC
CDR3aa: CATSRDRGTYGYTF

len: 12
d_gene: TRBD1
v_gene: TRBV7-9
j_gene: TRBJ2-7
abundance: many
CDR3nt: TGTGCCAGCAGCCGACAGGGGTTCGAGCAGTACTTC
CDR3aa: CASSRQGFEQYF

len: 14
d_gene: TRBD2
v_gene: TRBV2
j_gene: TRBJ2-3
abundance: many
CDR3nt: TGTGCCAGCCCTAGCGGCCTTAGCACAGATACGCAGTATTTT
CDR3aa: CASPSGLSTDTQYF

len: 15
d_gene: -
v_gene: TRBV3-1
j_gene: TRBJ2-5
abundance: many
CDR3nt: TGTGCCAGCAGCCAGCCCATAGCGGCTCAAGAGACCCAGTACTTC
CDR3aa: CASSQPIAAQETQYF

len: 16
d_gene: -
v_gene: TRBV28
j_gene: TRBJ1-2
abundance: many
CDR3nt: TGTGCCAGCAGTTTATGGGCGCAAGAACAGGGAGATGGCTACACCTTC
CDR3aa: CASSLWAQEQGDGYTF

len: 13
d_gene: -
v_gene: TRBV6-1
j_gene: TRBJ2-3
abundance: many
CDR3nt: TGTGCCAGCAGGATAACTAGCACAGATACGCAGTATTTT
CDR3aa: CASRITSTDTQYF

len: 14
d_gene: -
v_gene: TRBV2
j_gene: TRBJ1-1
abundance: many
CDR3nt: TGTGCCAGCAGTGAGGGGCAGAGGACGGCTGAAGCTTTCTTT
CDR3aa: CASSEGQRTAEAFF

len: 14
d_gene: -
v_gene: TRBV7-9
j_gene: TRBJ2-7
abundance: -
CDR3nt: TGTGCCAGCAGCAACCGGGACCGCCCCTACGAGCAGTACTTC
CDR3aa: CASSNRDRPYEQYF

len: 16
d_gene: TRBD2
v_gene: TRBV7-2
j_gene: TRBJ2-4
abundance: -
CDR3nt: TGTGCCAGCAGCTCCCGACTAGCGGGAGCCAAAAACATTCAGTACTTC
CDR3aa: CASSSRLAGAKNIQYF

len: 14
d_gene: -
v_gene: TRBV7-9
j_gene: TRBJ2-3
abundance: many
CDR3nt: TGTGCCAGCAGCTTAGCGGGAGGATCAGATACGCAGTATTTT
CDR3aa: CASSLAGGSDTQYF

len: 15
d_gene: TRBD1
v_gene: TRBV5-1
j_gene: TRBJ2-7
abundance: -
CDR3nt: TGCGCCAGCAGCTGGGGACAGGGGTCCACCTACGAGCAGTACTTC
CDR3aa: CASSWGQGSTYEQYF

len: 14
d_gene: TRBD2
v_gene: TRBV28
j_gene: TRBJ2-7
abundance: many
CDR3nt: TGTGCCAGCAGTCTACTAGGGAGGGGAGACGAGCAGTACTTC
CDR3aa: CASSLLGRGDEQYF

len: 15
d_gene: TRBD2
v_gene: TRBV7-3
j_gene: TRBJ2-1
abundance: many
CDR3nt: TGTGCCAGCAGCTTAAGCGGGGGGGGTAGGGATGAGCAGTTCTTC
CDR3aa: CASSLSGGGRDEQFF

len: 15
d_gene: TRBD2
v_gene: TRBV7-2
j_gene: TRBJ2-5
abundance: many
CDR3nt: TGTGCCAGCAGCGCACTAGCGGGAACTGGAGAGACCCAGTACTTC
CDR3aa: CASSALAGTGETQYF

len: 14
d_gene: -
v_gene: TRBV19
j_gene: TRBJ1-2
abundance: -
CDR3nt: TGTGCCAGTAGTATAGATCACCGGCACTATGGCTACACCTTC
CDR3aa: CASSIDHRHYGYTF

len: 16
d_gene: -
v_gene: TRBV20-1
j_gene: TRBJ1-1
abundance: -
CDR3nt: TGCAGTGCTAGGCCCCAGGGCTCCTCTTTTAACACTGAAGCTTTCTTT
CDR3aa: CSARPQGSSFNTEAFF

len: 11
d_gene: -
v_gene: TRBV30
j_gene: TRBJ1-1
abundance: -
CDR3nt: TGTGCCTGGGGAATAAGGACTGAAGCTTTCTTT
CDR3aa: CAWGIRTEAFF